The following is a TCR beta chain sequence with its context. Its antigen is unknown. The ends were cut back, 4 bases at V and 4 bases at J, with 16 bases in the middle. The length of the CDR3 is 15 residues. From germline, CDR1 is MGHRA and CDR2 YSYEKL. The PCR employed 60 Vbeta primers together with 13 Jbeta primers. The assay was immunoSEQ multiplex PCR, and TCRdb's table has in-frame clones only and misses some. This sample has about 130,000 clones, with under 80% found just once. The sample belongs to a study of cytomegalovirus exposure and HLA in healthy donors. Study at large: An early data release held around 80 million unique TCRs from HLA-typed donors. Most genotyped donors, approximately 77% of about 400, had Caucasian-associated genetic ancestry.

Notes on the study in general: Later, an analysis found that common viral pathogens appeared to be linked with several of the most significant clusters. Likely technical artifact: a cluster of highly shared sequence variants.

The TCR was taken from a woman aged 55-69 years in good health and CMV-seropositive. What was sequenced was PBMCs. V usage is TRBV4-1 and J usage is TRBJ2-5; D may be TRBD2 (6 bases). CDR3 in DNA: TGCGCCAGCAGCCGCCTTCCCGGGGGTTCAGAGACCCAGTACTTC. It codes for CASSRLPGGSETQYF.